This TCR beta chain is from a study of cytomegalovirus exposure and HLA in healthy donors. Unmatched junction bases numbered 8, after V lost 6 bases and J lost 4 bases. In germline, CDR1 is MDHEN, CDR2 SYDVKM. The CDR3 consists of 14 residues. Primers included in the PCR were 60 Vbeta and 13 Jbeta primers. Only in-frame clones appear in the TCRdb table, and some are missing; sequencing was by immunoSEQ multiplex PCR. This sample has some 77,000 clones, with approximately 71% found just once. This receptor was obtained from a woman aged 40-49 years in good health and CMV-seronegative. Sample: PBMCs. The rearrangement uses TRBV28 and TRBJ1-2, with 7 positions matching TRBD1. Here the CDR3 reads CASSSLDRVYGYTF. In nucleotides, the CDR3 is TGTGCCAGCAGCTCCCTCGACAGGGTCTATGGCTACACCTTC.